The 21 T cell receptor beta chains reported below all come from one sample, sequenced in a study of CD8+ T cells in alopecia areata. RNA, once extracted, was reverse transcribed into cDNA for use as the sequencing template. Profiling relied on immunoSEQ multiplex PCR, and the TCRdb table lists in-frame clones only, not all of them. The sample has about 20,000 clones, around 66% seen once. Alopecia areata patients provided lesional scalp punch biopsies and peripheral blood, both collected for the study. The sample in question was skin, obtained at week 0. These receptors were taken from a human donor with alopecia areata.

The chain is built from TRBV11-2 and TRBJ1-2; tentatively, D is TRBD1 (6 bases). The CDR3 consists of 15 residues. Trimming left V 0 bases short and J 4 bases short, with 12 bases between. CDR1 is SGHAT and CDR2 is FQNNGV in the germline V gene. CDR3 DNA sequence: TGTGCCAGCAGCTTAGAGGTGACAGGACTCTATGGCTACACCTTC. It yields the protein CASSLEVTGLYGYTF.

This clone is deemed medium-sized. The chain has TRBV10-3 and TRBJ2-4, with TRBD2 identical over 12 bases. Germline CDR1 reads ENHRY; CDR2 reads SYGVKD. The junction had 9 bases not matched to a gene; V was cut back by 10 bases and J by 8 bases. The CDR3 extends over 14 amino acids. CDR3 amino acids: CATRPSGGADIQYF. The CDR3 bases are TGTGCCACTCGGCCTAGCGGGGGGGCTGACATTCAGTACTTC.

The chain uses TRBV7-2 and TRBJ2-5, with D possibly being TRBD1 (5 bases). The V end lost 0 bases, the J end lost 1 base, and 9 bases lay between the germline ends. Germline V gene data show CDR1 as SGHTA and CDR2 as FQGNSA. The CDR3 is made up of 15 amino acids. This chain's CDR3 is CASSLARTTQETQYF. The CDR3 DNA follows: TGTGCCAGCAGCTTAGCGAGGACAACCCAAGAGACCCAGTACTTC. Supplemented by reference TRBV7-2 and TRBJ2-5, the full variable domain reads GAGVSQSPSNKVTEKGKDVELRCDPISGHTALYWYRQSLGQGLEFLIYFQGNSAPDKSGLPSDRFSAERTGGSVSTLTIQRTQQEDSAVYLCASSLARTTQETQYFGPGTRLLVL.

This rearrangement joins TRBV7-8 to TRBJ2-7; 13 bases map to TRBD2. The CDR3 has 17 amino acids. Germline V gene lookup returns CDR1 SGHVS and CDR2 FQNEAQ. V was clipped by 5 bases and J by 3 bases; unmatched bases: 10. The CDR3 loop reads CASSPFRRTSGGYEQYF. In DNA, the CDR3 is TGTGCCAGCAGCCCCTTCCGGCGGACTAGCGGGGGCTACGAGCAGTACTTC.

This clone was counted a few times. Distinct nucleotide sequences in the sample also encode this CDR3. This sequence joins TRBV7-8 and TRBJ2-3; 10 bases agree with TRBD2. The germline V gene encodes CDR1 SGHVS and CDR2 FQNEAQ. V shed 6 bases, J shed 0 bases, and the junction held 0 bases outside the gene matches. The CDR3 has 14 amino acids. CDR3 DNA sequence: TGTGCCAGCAGACTAGCGGGGAGCACAGATACGCAGTATTTT. Its translation: CASRLAGSTDTQYF.

The chain recombines TRBV12-5 with TRBJ2-5; no definite D call. The CDR3 consists of 13 residues. Trimming cost V 8 bases and J 4 bases, with 14 bases left between them. The germline V gene encodes CDR1 LGHNT and CDR2 FRNRAP. The CDR3 region has the DNA TGTGCTAGTAGCAGAATGATGGGAGAGACCCAGTACTTC. Protein: CASSRMMGETQYF.

This chain links TRBV4-1 with TRBJ2-7; D call uncertain. Trimming removed 3 bases from V and 3 bases from J, with 12 bases in between. Germline values: CDR1 MGHRA, CDR2 YSYEKL. The CDR3 totals 14 residues. The CDR3 here is CASSQHLGLYEQYF. CDR3 nucleotides: TGCGCCAGCAGCCAGCACCTAGGGCTCTACGAGCAGTACTTC.

This sequence joins TRBV7-8 and TRBJ2-2; no clear D gene. CDR3 length: 13 amino acids. Germline loops: CDR1 SGHVS, CDR2 FQNEAQ. Trimming took off 1 base at V and 7 bases at J, with 7 bases between the two ends. Here the CDR3 DNA reads TGTGCCAGCAGCTTAGAGCCGCACGGGGAGCTGTTTTTT. Encoded protein: CASSLEPHGELFF. Full variable domain (missing parts from reference TRBV7-8 and TRBJ2-2): GAGVSQSPRYKVAKRGQDVALRCDPISGHVSLFWYQQALGQGPEFLTYFQNEAQLDKSGLPSDRFFAERPEGSVSTLKIQRTQQEDSAVYLCASSLEPHGELFFGEGSRLTVL.

The chain combines TRBV7-2 with TRBJ2-7; 10 bases are a match to TRBD2. The V segment lost 10 bases and the J segment 0 bases; nucleotides outside the gene matches: 0. CDR1 is SGHTA and CDR2 is FQGNSA in the germline V gene. The CDR3 loop spans 12 amino acids. The CDR3 nucleotides read TGTGCCACTAGCGGGAGCTCCTACGAGCAGTACTTC. Translated, it gives CATSGSSYEQYF.

The V and J genes are TRBV18 and TRBJ2-3, with a possible D match to TRBD2 (5 bases). Between the trimmed V and J ends, which lost 0 bases and 2 bases, there was a span of 12 bases. The CDR3 totals 16 residues. The V gene's germline CDR1 is KGHSH and CDR2 LQKENI. In DNA, the CDR3 is TGTGCCAGCTCACCACCCCAGCGGATCAACACAGATACGCAGTATTTT. It is translated as CASSPPQRINTDTQYF.

This clone was picked up a small number of times. Different DNA sequences within this sample yield the same CDR3. The gene calls are TRBV6-5 and TRBJ1-6; D perhaps matches TRBD1 (6 bases). CDR1 MNHEY and CDR2 SVGAGI come from the germline V gene. V lost 4 bases and J lost 3, with 7 bases in between. CDR3 size: 14 residues. CDR3 nucleotide sequence: TGTGCCAGCAGTTCGGGACACTATAATTCACCCCTCCACTTT. It is translated as CASSSGHYNSPLHF.

Written as DNA, the CDR3 is TGCGCCAGCAGTGAAGCGGGAGATACGCAGTATTTT. It yields the protein CASSEAGDTQYF. The rearrangement links TRBV5-1 to TRBJ2-3, with D maybe TRBD2 (6 bases). This CDR3 has 12 amino acids. CDR1 and CDR2 (germline): SGHRS, YFSETQ. Trimming removed 5 bases from V and 5 bases from J, with 9 bases in between.

This clone showed up just a few times. V is TRBV27 and J is TRBJ1-2, with D possibly matching TRBD1 (5 bases). Germline values: CDR1 MNHEY, CDR2 SMNVEV (reference sequence). The V gene lost 6 bases and the J gene lost 0 bases, with 11 bases spanning the gap. The CDR3 spans 14 residues. CDR3 residues: CASSPGHANYGYTF. The DNA of the CDR3 is TGTGCCAGCAGCCCCGGACACGCTAACTATGGCTACACCTTC.

The rearrangement uses TRBV27 and TRBJ2-7; D gene unclear. Trimming took off 2 bases at V and 5 bases at J, with 7 bases between the two ends. The germline CDR1 and CDR2 sequences are MNHEY and SMNVEV (reference sequence). The CDR3 contains 12 residues. The CDR3 reads CASSLDGDEQYF. As DNA, the CDR3 is TGTGCCAGCAGTTTAGACGGCGACGAGCAGTACTTC.

This clone was seen only once. This rearrangement joins TRBV2 to TRBJ1-2; D gene uncertain. This CDR3 has 12 amino acids. Germline V gives CDR1 SNHLY, CDR2 FYNNEI. Trimming removed 1 base from V and 9 bases from J, with 9 bases in between. The CDR3 loop is CASSEVGVSYTF. CDR3 coding DNA: TGTGCCAGCAGTGAAGTTGGGGTTAGCTACACCTTC.

The rearrangement joins TRBV27 to TRBJ2-7, with 10 bases that match TRBD2. V lost 0 bases, J lost 3 bases, and 14 bases stayed unmatched. This CDR3 contains 19 residues. Germline CDR1 and CDR2: MNHEY and SMNVEV (reference sequence). Here the CDR3 reads CASSLSWLAGVGSYYEQYF. CDR3 nucleotide sequence: TGTGCCAGCAGTTTATCTTGGCTAGCGGGGGTGGGTAGCTACTACGAGCAGTACTTC.

The chain uses TRBV10-2 and TRBJ1-2, with 7 positions matching TRBD1. The V gene end was trimmed by 4 bases and the J gene end by 1 base; junction bases not matched to a gene: 12. CDR3 length: 17 residues. In germline, CDR1 is WSHSY, CDR2 SAAADI. CDR3 residues: CASSATGTATRNYGYTF. DNA of the CDR3: TGCGCCAGCAGTGCAACCGGGACAGCCACTCGTAACTATGGCTACACCTTC.

This sequence joins TRBV7-2 and TRBJ2-7, with TRBD1 matching 7 bases. The CDR3 has 14 residues. The trim removed 1 base at V and 0 bases at J, leaving 0 bases unmatched. Germline V gene lookup returns CDR1 SGHTA and CDR2 FQGNSA. CDR3 nucleotide sequence: TGTGCCAGCAGCTTAGGGACAGGCTCCTACGAGCAGTACTTC. This gives the protein CASSLGTGSYEQYF.

The V and J genes are TRBV6-5 and TRBJ1-2; D ambiguous. Per the germline V gene, CDR1 is MNHEY and CDR2 is SVGAGI. V shed 7 bases and J shed 7 bases, with 13 bases lying between them. There are 12 residues in the CDR3. The CDR3 sequence: CASNELLGGYTF. CDR3 coding DNA: TGTGCCAGCAACGAGCTATTAGGTGGCTACACCTTC.

DNA of the CDR3: TGTGCCAGCAGTTTTTGGCAGGAGGCAGATACGCAGTATTTT. Residues: CASSFWQEADTQYF. The chain links TRBV27 to TRBJ2-3; tentatively, D is TRBD2 (5 bases). The V gene's germline CDR1 is MNHEY and CDR2 SMNVEV (reference sequence). Trimming removed 3 bases at V and 4 bases at J, with 11 bases between. The CDR3 covers 14 residues.

The chain has TRBV6-5 and TRBJ1-1; D remains unclear. The germline CDR1 and CDR2 sequences are MNHEY and SVGAGI. This CDR3 contains 14 residues. Deletions cut 5 bases from V and 1 base from J, with 11 bases between. CDR3 sequence: CASSGIVPNTEAFF. CDR3 nucleotides: TGTGCCAGCAGTGGCATAGTCCCGAACACTGAAGCTTTCTTT.